The entry that follows covers one T cell receptor beta chain sequence. In TCRdb, the 5' RACE reads were re-called with MiXCR into one record per CDR3 protein. The sample includes a few hundred thousand distinct CDR3 sequences, 16% of them seen just once. This record belongs to a study of T-cell memory formation after mild COVID-19. The sequenced sample was PBMCs or a T cell subset sorted from them (not recorded which). This clonotype originated in a man aged 18 to 30 who had mild COVID-19 (a few samples of this study predate the infection). Cell type and time point are not known.

CDR3 residues: CATWALGQGTDTQYF. CDR3 DNA sequence: TGTGCCACCTGGGCCCTCGGACAGGGCACAGATACGCAGTATTTT. The V and J genes are TRBV6-2 or TRBV6-3 and TRBJ2-3; 7 bases are a match to TRBD1. Germline-derived CDR1 and CDR2 are MNHEY and SVGEGT. Trimming took 10 bases from V and 1 from J; bases not matched to a gene: 11. The CDR3 consists of 15 residues.